The clone carrying this TCR beta chain has a handful of counts. Its specificity is not known. These data originate in a study of T cell repertoires in cytomegalovirus infection. Study at large: Through public TCR beta signatures, both CMV infection and matching HLA type were indicated. Study-wide results and limits: The study identified carriers of CMV plus the relevant HLA from cumulative public TCR beta family frequency. Dominating the ex vivo response were HLA-C-restricted CMV-specific TCR beta clonotypes.

TCRdb redid the calling of the reads with MiXCR, one entry per CDR3 protein. This sample carries approximately 490,000 distinct CDR3 sequences, 11% of them seen once, and the ten largest clones take about 9.4%. The CDR3 is 12 amino acids. CDR1 SGDLS and CDR2 YYNGEE come from the germline V gene. V lost 0 bases, J lost 5 bases, and 3 bases lay in between. The sequenced sample consisted of PBMCs. The chain links TRBV9 to TRBJ2-1; D uncertain. The receptor comes from a human donor in good health (CMV status not recorded). Some clones in this sample may be carry-over from other donors' samples. The CDR3 DNA reads as TGTGCCAGCAGCGTAGGGCACAATGAGCAGTTCTTC. Translated, it gives CASSVGHNEQFF.